The 29 T cell receptor beta chains below were found in one sample sequenced in a study of cytomegalovirus exposure and HLA in healthy donors. The PCR used 60 Vbeta and 13 Jbeta primers. Sequenced by immunoSEQ multiplex PCR; TCRdb stores in-frame clones only, minus some. In the table there are 40,000 to 45,000 clones, around 90% of which are singletons. Sequences were obtained from PBMCs. These receptors came from a woman aged 40-49 years in good health and CMV-seropositive.

This clone occurred once. The gene calls are TRBV11-2 and TRBJ2-5; 10 positions match TRBD2. V shed 5 bases, J shed 5 bases, and the junction held 17 bases outside the gene matches. This CDR3 has 18 amino acids. Germline loops: CDR1 SGHAT, CDR2 FQNNGV. CDR3 DNA sequence: TGTGCCAGCAGCCCGAGACTAGCGGGCAACTTAGTATCGGAGACCCAGTACTTC. Translating gives CASSPRLAGNLVSETQYF.

This clone was seen once. Distinct nucleotide sequences in the sample also encode this CDR3. The CDR3 coding sequence is TGTGCCAGCTCACCGAACAGGGGACTTGAAGCTTTCTTT. Its protein product is CASSPNRGLEAFF. The V call is TRBV18, the J call TRBJ1-1, with 7 bases matching TRBD1. This CDR3 has 13 amino acids. V gave up 3 bases and J gave up 7 bases; unmatched junction bases: 5. Germline lookup yields CDR1 KGHSH and CDR2 LQKENI.

This chain links TRBV5-4 with TRBJ2-5, with D maybe TRBD2 (7 bases). The CDR3 length is 18 residues. Deletions cut 0 bases from V and 3 bases from J, with 21 bases between. Germline CDR1 reads SGHNT; CDR2 reads YYREEE (reference sequence). CDR3 protein: CASSLEGRGGLRKETQYF. The CDR3 DNA reads as TGTGCCAGCAGCTTGGAGGGGAGGGGGGGTCTTCGGAAAGAGACCCAGTACTTC.

The chain carries TRBV5-1 and TRBJ2-3; 7 bases line up with TRBD1. The CDR3 is made up of 16 amino acids. Looked up from germline, CDR1 is SGHRS and CDR2 is YFSETQ. V lost 1 base, J lost 3 bases, and 8 bases stayed unmatched. This chain's CDR3 is CASSLRLKTGTDTQYF. The CDR3 bases are TGCGCCAGCAGCTTGCGCCTAAAGACAGGGACAGATACGCAGTATTTT.

CDR3 sequence reads: CASSEFSTGSNEKLFF. The CDR3 DNA sequence: TGTGCCAGCAGTGAATTTTCGACAGGTTCTAATGAAAAACTGTTTTTT. The chain carries TRBV25-1 and TRBJ1-4, with D possibly TRBD1 on 6 matching bases. The V and J ends lost 1 base and 3 bases respectively, with 12 bases between them. Germline-derived CDR1 and CDR2 are MGHDK and SYGVNS. The CDR3 contains 16 residues. Complete variable domain (other parts from reference TRBV25-1 and TRBJ1-4): EADIYQTPRYLVIGTGKKITLECSQTMGHDKMYWYQQDPGMELHLIHYSYGVNSTEKGDLSSESTVSRIRTEHFPLTLESARPSHTSQYLCASSEFSTGSNEKLFFGSGTQLSVL.

V gene TRBV19 combines with J gene TRBJ2-7; possibly TRBD1 for D (5 bases). Germline V gives CDR1 LNHDA, CDR2 SQIVND (reference sequence). This CDR3 has 14 amino acids. The ends were cut back, 4 bases at V and 3 bases at J, with 13 bases in the middle. As DNA, the CDR3 is TGTGCCAGTAGTACCTCAGGGTCTAGCTACGAGCAGTACTTC. The encoded protein is CASSTSGSSYEQYF.

The chain uses TRBV7-8 and TRBJ2-7, with unresolved D. This CDR3 has 17 amino acids. Per the germline V gene, CDR1 is SGHVS and CDR2 is FQNEAQ. The V end lost 5 bases, the J end lost 3 bases, and 23 bases lay between the germline ends. Written as DNA, the CDR3 is TGTGCCAGCAGCAATACCCTTTTTCTAGGATCCCGCTACGAGCAGTACTTC. Translation: CASSNTLFLGSRYEQYF.

The rearrangement uses TRBV7-2 and TRBJ2-3; the D gene is possibly TRBD2 (5 bases). V dropped 4 bases and J dropped 2 bases, with 13 bases sitting between them. Germline assignment: CDR1 SGHTA and CDR2 FQGNSA. CDR3 length: 15 residues. This CDR3 reads CASSSGIASTDTQYF. The CDR3 region has the DNA TGTGCCAGCAGCTCGGGGATAGCCTCCACAGATACGCAGTATTTT.

The chain couples TRBV10-3 to TRBJ2-1; TRBD1 might be the D (6 bases). In germline, CDR1 is ENHRY, CDR2 SYGVKD. The ends were cut back, 6 bases at V and 5 bases at J, with 11 bases in the middle. The CDR3 totals 13 residues. Here the CDR3 DNA reads TGTGCCATCAGGGGGGACAAGGACAATGAGCAGTTCTTC. The encoded protein is CAIRGDKDNEQFF.

The CDR3 nucleotides are TGTGCCAGCAGTTTATCGTGGAGCTACGAGCAGTACTTC. It encodes CASSLSWSYEQYF. The chain has TRBV27 and TRBJ2-7, with D uncertain. V was shortened by 0 bases and J by 3 bases, with 6 bases between the two germline ends. The germline V gene has CDR1 MNHEY and CDR2 SMNVEV (reference sequence). The CDR3 extends over 13 amino acids.

The chain has TRBV5-1 and TRBJ1-3, with 8 bases lining up with TRBD1. V lost 0 bases, J lost 0 bases, and 5 bases stayed unmatched. Germline loops: CDR1 SGHRS, CDR2 YFSETQ. The CDR3 length is 17 residues. CDR3: CASSLDGQGLSGNTIYF. For the CDR3, the DNA is TGCGCCAGCAGCTTGGATGGACAGGGCCTCTCTGGAAACACCATATATTTT. Looking up the rest from reference TRBV5-1 and TRBJ1-3 gives the full variable domain: KAGVTQTPRYLIKTRGQQVTLSCSPISGHRSVSWYQQTPGQGLQFLFEYFSETQRNKGNFPGRFSGRQFSNSRSEMNVSTLELGDSALYLCASSLDGQGLSGNTIYFGEGSWLTVV.

V and J are TRBV7-2 and TRBJ2-3; D not resolved. Germline CDR1 is SGHTA and CDR2 is FQGNSA. This CDR3 has 12 amino acids. Deletions cut 5 bases from V and 3 bases from J, with 6 bases between. CDR3 sequence (DNA): TGTGCCAGCAGCACCTATACAGATACGCAGTATTTT. The encoded protein is CASSTYTDTQYF.

The chain employs TRBV2 and TRBJ2-5, with D unclear. The CDR3 extends over 12 amino acids. Germline lookup yields CDR1 SNHLY and CDR2 FYNNEI. The V and J ends lost 7 bases and 2 bases respectively, with 8 bases between them. CDR3 coding DNA: TGTGCCAGCACGGGTCTGCAAGAGACCCAGTACTTC. It specifies CASTGLQETQYF. The variable domain in full, with the rest retrieved from reference TRBV2 and TRBJ2-5, is EPEVTQTPSHQVTQMGQEVILRCVPISNHLYFYWYRQILGQKVEFLVSFYNNEISEKSEIFDDQFSVERPDGSNFTLKIRSTKLEDSAMYFCASTGLQETQYFGPGTRLLVL.

The V call is TRBV5-1, the J call TRBJ1-2; no clear D. This CDR3 has 13 residues. Germline CDR1 SGHRS, CDR2 YFSETQ. Trimming took off 0 bases at V and 8 bases at J, with 11 bases between the two ends. The CDR3 is CASSLVGVSGYTF. For the CDR3, the DNA is TGCGCCAGCAGCTTGGTTGGAGTAAGCGGCTACACCTTC.

The chain couples TRBV5-1 to TRBJ2-1, with TRBD2 as a possible D gene (6 bases). CDR3 size: 16 residues. Germline V gene lookup returns CDR1 SGHRS and CDR2 YFSETQ. V was pared by 4 bases and J by 8 bases, with 22 bases between. CDR3 amino acids: CASSPRSGGVYDEQFF. CDR3 nucleotides: TGCGCCAGCAGCCCCCGGAGCGGAGGGGTGTATGATGAGCAGTTCTTC.

J is TRBJ2-7 and V is TRBV13; a possible D gene is TRBD1 (5 bases). The germline V gene has CDR1 PRHDT and CDR2 FYEKMQ (reference sequence). V was shortened by 6 bases and J by 6 bases, with 12 bases between the two germline ends. The CDR3 is 12 amino acids. The CDR3 loop is CASSDRQTEQYF. CDR3 coding DNA: TGTGCCAGCAGTGACCGACAGACCGAGCAGTACTTC.

The chain has TRBV5-1 and TRBJ2-7; TRBD2 aligns across 11 bases. Germline V lookup: CDR1 SGHRS, CDR2 YFSETQ. CDR3 length equals 15 residues. V lost 5 bases, J lost 3 bases, and 7 bases stayed unmatched. In nucleotides, the CDR3 is TGCGCCAGCAGACCCGGGACTAGCGGCGTCTACGAGCAGTACTTC. It translates to CASRPGTSGVYEQYF. Full variable domain (rest looked up from reference TRBV5-1 and TRBJ2-7): KAGVTQTPRYLIKTRGQQVTLSCSPISGHRSVSWYQQTPGQGLQFLFEYFSETQRNKGNFPGRFSGRQFSNSRSEMNVSTLELGDSALYLCASRPGTSGVYEQYFGPGTRLTVT.

In DNA, the CDR3 is TGTGCCAGCAGCGTGGGACAGGGAGCTTCTCTCACTGAAGCTTTCTTT. It codes for CASSVGQGASLTEAFF. The chain combines TRBV7-9 with TRBJ1-1; 9 bases line up with TRBD1. The CDR3 extends over 16 amino acids. V lost 5 bases to trimming and J lost 4 bases; unmatched junction nucleotides: 11. CDR1 SEHNR and CDR2 FQNEAQ come from the germline V gene (reference sequence). Supplemented by reference TRBV7-9 and TRBJ1-1, the full variable domain reads DTGVSQNPRHKITKRGQNVTFRCDPISEHNRLYWYRQTLGQGPEFLTYFQNEAQLEKSRLLSDRFSAERPKGSFSTLEIQRTEQGDSAMYLCASSVGQGASLTEAFFGQGTRLTVV.

The chain employs TRBV27 and TRBJ1-1, with D perhaps TRBD1 (5 bases). The V and J ends lost 5 bases and 0 bases respectively, with 13 bases between them. The CDR3 length is 15 residues. CDR1 is MNHEY, CDR2 SMNVEV, per germline (reference sequence). The CDR3 is CASSKGSGVNTEAFF. CDR3 coding DNA: TGTGCCAGCAGTAAAGGATCGGGGGTGAACACTGAAGCTTTCTTT.

The chain combines TRBV28 with TRBJ2-7; 8 bases map to TRBD1. CDR3 length: 13 amino acids. The V segment lost 5 bases and the J segment 5 bases; nucleotides outside the gene matches: 5. Germline CDR1 is MDHEN and CDR2 is SYDVKM. The CDR3 region is CASSTLQGDEQYF. The CDR3 nucleotides read TGTGCCAGCAGTACTCTACAGGGGGACGAGCAGTACTTC.

J is TRBJ1-3 and V is TRBV18; D call uncertain. With 2 bases removed from V and 2 bases from J, the gap between germline ends came to 10 bases. This CDR3 region has 15 residues. CDR1 KGHSH and CDR2 LQKENI come from the germline V gene. CDR3 sequence: CASSPNGDAGNTIYF. The CDR3 nucleotides are TGTGCCAGCTCACCAAACGGGGATGCTGGAAACACCATATATTTT.

J is TRBJ1-1 and V is TRBV5-6; TRBD1 matches 9 bases. Unmatched junction bases numbered 9, after V lost 4 bases and J lost 5 bases. Germline V CDR1 and CDR2: SGHDT, YYEEEE. CDR3 length equals 15 residues. CDR3 bases: TGTGCCAGCAGCCTACAGGGGGCTCGGTGGACTGAAGCTTTCTTT. This codes for CASSLQGARWTEAFF.

The V call is TRBV5-4, the J call TRBJ2-7; 9 bases agree with TRBD1. This CDR3 is built from 14 residues. Losses at the gene ends were 5 bases for V and 3 bases for J; bases not matched to a gene: 6. Germline lookup yields CDR1 SGHNT and CDR2 YYREEE (reference sequence). DNA of the CDR3: TGTGCCAGCAGTCGCGGACAGGGGAGCTACGAGCAGTACTTC. It translates to CASSRGQGSYEQYF.

The rearrangement uses TRBV6-1 and TRBJ1-4, with D perhaps TRBD1 (5 bases). Germline assignment: CDR1 MNHNS and CDR2 SASEGT. Trimming cost V 8 bases and J 4 bases, with 14 bases left between them. The CDR3 extends over 14 amino acids. This chain's CDR3 is CASCRGSFNEKLFF. In nucleotides, the CDR3 is TGTGCCAGCTGTAGGGGAAGCTTTAATGAAAAACTGTTTTTT.

The V call is TRBV4-2, the J call TRBJ2-5, with D perhaps matching TRBD2 (6 bases). The CDR3 loop spans 15 amino acids. Trimming took off 4 bases at V and 0 bases at J, with 12 bases between the two ends. Germline V gives CDR1 LGHNA, CDR2 YNFKEQ. As DNA, the CDR3 is TGTGCCAGCAGCCGGCGGAGGGAGTACCAAGAGACCCAGTACTTC. Protein: CASSRRREYQETQYF.

The chain couples TRBV6-5 to TRBJ2-7, with a weak D call TRBD1 (6 bases). This CDR3 spans 14 amino acids. Germline lookup yields CDR1 MNHEY and CDR2 SVGAGI. V was trimmed by 5 bases and J by 3 bases, leaving 14 bases between them. In DNA form, the CDR3 reads TGTGCCAGCAGTCCAACCGGGACACACTACGAGCAGTACTTC. It is translated as CASSPTGTHYEQYF.

This chain uses TRBV7-3 with TRBJ1-2, with 10 bases that match TRBD1. Losses at the gene ends were 6 bases for V and 6 bases for J; bases not matched to a gene: 4. Germline V gene sequence: CDR1 SGHTA, CDR2 FQGTGA. This CDR3 region has 13 residues. In nucleotides, the CDR3 is TGTGCCAGCAGTACCGGGACAGGGGATGGCTACACCTTC. This encodes CASSTGTGDGYTF.

V usage is TRBV6-5 and J usage is TRBJ1-1, with 7 bases aligning to TRBD1. The J segment lost 6 bases and the V segment lost 8 bases, leaving 9 bases of the junction unmatched. CDR3 size: 13 residues. Germline CDR1 is MNHEY and CDR2 is SVGAGI. This CDR3 is CASHLTGTPEAFF. In DNA form, the CDR3 reads TGTGCCAGCCATTTGACAGGGACGCCTGAAGCTTTCTTT.

The CDR3: CASSLGQGFNQPQHF. CDR3 DNA: TGTGCCAGCAGCCTGGGACAGGGGTTCAATCAGCCCCAGCATTTT. This rearrangement joins TRBV27 to TRBJ1-5; 10 bases map to TRBD1. The CDR3 sequence is 15 residues long. V gave up 6 bases and J gave up 3 bases; unmatched junction bases: 5. CDR1 MNHEY and CDR2 SMNVEV come from the germline V gene (reference sequence).